The source of this T cell receptor beta chain is a study of blood T cell repertoires in COVID-19. Using immunoSEQ multiplex PCR, the repertoire was profiled, and TCRdb retains in-frame clones only, with some absent. The data show about 300,000 clones, more than 75% seen once. The CDR3 spans 16 residues. The V and J ends lost 6 bases and 4 bases, in that order; junction bases with no gene match: 14. Germline V gene lookup returns CDR1 SQVTM and CDR2 ANQGSEA. This clone came up a few times. Material for sequencing was PBMCs or T cells enriched from blood (not recorded which). The chain couples TRBV29-1 to TRBJ1-1, with 10 bases aligning to TRBD1. The source is a man aged 25 to 40 who had recovered from COVID-19. CDR3 in amino acids: CSVSRSRGTGVTEAFF. For the CDR3, the DNA is TGCAGCGTCTCTCGTTCCAGAGGGACAGGGGTCACTGAAGCTTTCTTT.